Shown below are 21 T cell receptor beta chains from a single sample sequenced in a study of molecular identifiers for immune sequencing clone quantification. From the PCR reads, TCRdb called clonotypes with MiXCR, one entry per CDR3 protein. Among about half a million distinct CDR3 sequences listed, 20% to 25% were seen once. The sample comprised naive CD8+ T cells from blood, with Jurkat cell RNA spiked in. Subset indicated: FACS-sorted CD8+CD4-CCR7+CD45RA+ naive T cells. Receptor source: a human donor in good health. Some libraries in this study had Jurkat cell RNA spiked in.

As concerns this clonotype: A much larger clone lies one base from this, so it may be a read error. This chain connects TRBV11-2 to TRBJ2-1; 8 bases fit TRBD2. V lost 0 bases to trimming and J lost 8 bases; unmatched junction nucleotides: 15. The CDR3 runs 18 residues. Germline loops: CDR1 SGHAT, CDR2 FQNNGV. This chain's CDR3 is CASSLDPGGPPLGDEQFF. The CDR3 DNA is TGTGCCAGCAGCTTAGATCCGGGGGGGCCGCCTCTCGGTGATGAGCAGTTCTTC.

With regard to this clonotype: This clone may be a read error of a much larger clone one base away. This sequence joins TRBV7-9 and TRBJ2-5; 7 bases agree with TRBD1. The V gene's germline CDR1 is SEHNR and CDR2 FQNEAQ (reference sequence). The CDR3 consists of 14 residues. CDR3 protein: CAGSHGQAQETQYF. CDR3 nucleotide sequence: TGTGCCGGCAGCCACGGACAGGCCCAAGAGACCCAGTACTTC.

This clonotype showed up just a few times. The rearrangement links TRBV7-9 to TRBJ2-7; possible D gene TRBD2, 5 bases. V lost 1 base to trimming and J lost 7 bases, with 14 bases between them. CDR3 length equals 14 residues. The germline V gene has CDR1 SEHNR and CDR2 FQNEAQ (reference sequence). Here the CDR3 DNA reads TGTGCCAGCAGCTTAGAGTACCCTCCGGGAGAGCAGTACTTC. Translating gives CASSLEYPPGEQYF.

This clonotype was observed many times. The chain joins TRBV4-3 to TRBJ2-7; 8 bases agree with TRBD1. Germline CDR1 LGHNA, CDR2 YSLEER. The CDR3 consists of 15 residues. Germline trimming cut 1 base from V and 6 bases from J; bases unmatched to any gene: 8. The CDR3 protein is CASSQVPGQGAEQYF. The CDR3 nucleotides read TGCGCCAGCAGCCAAGTCCCAGGACAGGGTGCCGAGCAGTACTTC.

As for this clonotype: A much larger clone lies one base from this, so it may be a read error. The chain employs TRBV7-6 and TRBJ1-5; 10 nucleotides align to TRBD1. The junction had 10 bases not matched to a gene; V was cut back by 6 bases and J by 5 bases. The length of the CDR3 is 16 residues. From germline, CDR1 is SGHVS and CDR2 FNYEAQ. The CDR3 sequence: CASSVRGTGVDQPQHF. CDR3 coding DNA: TGTGCCAGCAGTGTGCGGGGGACAGGGGTAGATCAGCCCCAGCATTTT. Full variable domain (rest looked up from reference TRBV7-6 and TRBJ1-5): GAGVSQSPRYKVTKRGQDVALRCDPISGHVSLYWYRQALGQGPEFLTYFNYEAQQDKSGLPNDRFSAERPEGSISTLTIQRTEQRDSAMYRCASSVRGTGVDQPQHFGDGTRLSIL.

Ten or more counts support this clonotype. The rearrangement joins TRBV4-1 to TRBJ2-5; TRBD2 might be the D (6 bases). This CDR3 region has 15 residues. In germline, CDR1 is MGHRA, CDR2 YSYEKL. The germline V and J ends were trimmed by 1 base and 2 bases, with 11 bases remaining between them. The CDR3 region has the DNA TGCGCCAGCAGCCAAGGAAGCGGGCGGCAAGAGACCCAGTACTTC. Encoded protein: CASSQGSGRQETQYF.

This clonotype was detected ten times or more. The chain joins TRBV9 to TRBJ2-3, with D possibly TRBD2 on 5 matching bases. The CDR3 runs 14 residues. Germline V lookup: CDR1 SGDLS, CDR2 YYNGEE. V lost 3 bases and J lost 11, with 19 bases in between. The CDR3 coding sequence is TGTGCCAGCAGCGCTTCCGGACCCGGGGATGGGCAGTATTTT. Protein sequence: CASSASGPGDGQYF.

This clonotype was observed many times. The chain uses TRBV20-1 and TRBJ2-7, with 8 bases identical to TRBD2. CDR1 and CDR2 from the germline V gene are DFQATT and SNEGSKA (reference sequence). The J segment lost 4 bases and the V segment lost 0 bases, leaving 2 bases of the junction unmatched. The length of the CDR3 is 13 residues. CDR3 DNA: TGCAGTGCTAGAGAAGCGGGAGAGTACGAGCAGTACTTC. Amino acid sequence: CSAREAGEYEQYF.

This clonotype has ten or more counts. The chain combines TRBV27 with TRBJ2-7; the match to TRBD1 covers 9 bases. Germline V lookup: CDR1 MNHEY, CDR2 SMNVEV (reference sequence). This CDR3 has 14 residues. The V gene end was trimmed by 4 bases and the J gene end by 5 bases; junction bases not matched to a gene: 6. CDR3 bases: TGTGCCAGCAGTTCATCGACAGGGGGGCACGAGCAGTACTTC. Protein product: CASSSSTGGHEQYF.

This clonotype was observed a few times. V gene TRBV20-1 combines with J gene TRBJ2-5, with D maybe TRBD1 (6 bases). Deletions cut 2 bases from V and 4 bases from J, with 20 bases between. The germline gives CDR1 DFQATT, CDR2 SNEGSKA (reference sequence). The CDR3 totals 16 residues. The CDR3 nucleotides are TGCAGTGCTAGAAATAAGGACAGAGCCCTAATAGAGACCCAGTACTTC. It translates to CSARNKDRALIETQYF.

This clonotype was detected ten times or more. The chain links TRBV11-1 to TRBJ2-7; 7 nucleotides align to TRBD2. V was clipped by 1 base and J by 3 bases; unmatched bases: 9. The V gene's germline CDR1 is SGHAT and CDR2 FQDESV (reference sequence). This CDR3 is built from 16 residues. The CDR3 reads CASSLVASGAYYEQYF. The CDR3 DNA reads TGTGCCAGCAGCTTAGTCGCGAGCGGGGCGTACTACGAGCAGTACTTC.

Comments on this clonotype: Being one base from a much bigger clone, this may be a read error. CDR3 coding DNA: TGTGCCAGCAGCTTGAACACGTTTAGCACAGATACGCAGTATTTT. Its protein is CASSLNTFSTDTQYF. The chain recombines TRBV11-2 with TRBJ2-3; the D is unclear. Trimming cost V 3 bases and J 0 bases, with 10 bases left between them. Germline-derived CDR1 and CDR2 are SGHAT and FQNNGV. The CDR3 sequence is 15 residues long.

The chain joins TRBV23-1 to TRBJ1-4; 10 nucleotides match TRBD1. TRBV23-1 is reported as an ORF; its role is uncertain. The CDR3 loop spans 16 amino acids. Trimming removed 1 base from V and 6 bases from J; junction bases left unmatched: 5. The CDR3 DNA sequence: TGCGCCAGCAGTCAATTTAAAGGGACAGGGGATGAAAAACTGTTTTTT. Protein sequence: CASSQFKGTGDEKLFF.

This clonotype came up many times. The genes are TRBV28 and TRBJ2-5; 8 bases are a match to TRBD2. Germline trimming cut 6 bases from V and 5 bases from J; bases unmatched to any gene: 5. Germline V lookup: CDR1 MDHEN, CDR2 SYDVKM. The CDR3 length is 13 residues. The CDR3 region has the DNA TGTGCCAGCAGCGGGAGGGGAATTGAGACCCAGTACTTC. Translation: CASSGRGIETQYF.

This clonotype showed up just a few times. J is TRBJ2-7 and V is TRBV5-4, with D unresolved. V lost 2 bases, J lost 4 bases, and 13 bases lay in between. This CDR3 is 14 amino acids long. Germline CDR1 SGHNT, CDR2 YYREEE (reference sequence). CDR3 residues: CASSFGPGTYEQYF. Written as DNA, the CDR3 is TGTGCCAGCAGCTTTGGCCCTGGAACGTACGAGCAGTACTTC.

This clonotype was detected many times. The junction differs from germline at one of its ends, possibly a read error. The chain links TRBV27 to TRBJ2-7; D perhaps matches TRBD1 (5 bases). CDR1 MNHEY and CDR2 SMNVEV come from the germline V gene (reference sequence). The CDR3 consists of 13 residues. This CDR3 reads CASSPRVFYEQYF. The CDR3 coding sequence is TGCGCCAGCAGCCCCAGGGTTTTCTACGAGCAGTACTTC.

The chain joins TRBV5-4 to TRBJ2-7, with TRBD2 matching over 7 bases. Trimming removed 4 bases from V and 1 base from J; junction bases left unmatched: 14. This CDR3 region has 17 residues. The germline V gene encodes CDR1 SGHNT and CDR2 YYREEE (reference sequence). The CDR3: CASSGASLAGDSYEQYF. CDR3 sequence (DNA): TGTGCCAGCAGCGGGGCTTCTTTAGCGGGCGATTCCTACGAGCAGTACTTC. Looking up the rest from reference TRBV5-4 and TRBJ2-7 gives the full variable domain: ETGVTQSPTHLIKTRGQQVTLRCSSQSGHNTVSWYQQALGQGPQFIFQYYREEENGRGNFPPRFSGLQFPNYSSELNVNALELDDSALYLCASSGASLAGDSYEQYFGPGTRLTVT.

To note about this clonotype: One junction end disagrees with the germline gene, perhaps due to a read error. The rearrangement uses TRBV24-1 and TRBJ2-5, with a tentative D call TRBD1 (6 bases). Germline V CDR1 and CDR2: KGHDR, SFDVKD. The CDR3 sequence is 17 residues long. The CDR3: CATSDLDRDIGQETKYF. As DNA, the CDR3 is TGTGCCACCAGTGATTTGGATCGGGACATAGGACAAGAGACCAAGTACTTC.

This clonotype has just a few counts. This chain links TRBV7-9 with TRBJ2-7, with D possibly being TRBD1 (5 bases). CDR3 length: 13 amino acids. V was trimmed by 4 bases and J by 6 bases, leaving 13 bases between them. Germline V gene sequence: CDR1 SEHNR, CDR2 FQNEAQ (reference sequence). This chain's CDR3 is CASSSPTAPEQYF. The CDR3 bases are TGTGCCAGCAGCTCGCCGACAGCCCCCGAGCAGTACTTC.

This clonotype appeared a few times. One junction end does not reproduce the germline sequence, and a read error may be involved. The chain recombines TRBV5-4 with TRBJ2-3; D unclear. Germline CDR1 SGHNT, CDR2 YYREEE (reference sequence). CDR3 length: 14 amino acids. The CDR3 sequence: CASSLTDNTDSQYF. CDR3 in DNA: TGTGCCAGCAGCTTAACTGACAACACAGATTCGCAGTATTTT.

The chain combines TRBV28 with TRBJ1-1; TRBD1 agrees at 11 bases. Trimming cost V 6 bases and J 6 bases; bases outside gene matches: 9. Germline CDR1 is MDHEN and CDR2 is SYDVKM. This CDR3 has 15 amino acids. CDR3 sequence: CASSDGQGALSEAFF. CDR3 nucleotides: TGTGCCAGCAGCGACGGACAGGGGGCGCTATCTGAAGCTTTCTTT. The full variable domain, with the rest looked up from reference TRBV28 and TRBJ1-1, is DVKVTQSSRYLVKRTGEKVFLECVQDMDHENMFWYRQDPGLGLRLIYFSYDVKMKEKGDIPEGYSVSREKKERFSLILESASTNQTSMYLCASSDGQGALSEAFFGQGTRLTVV.